This T cell receptor (beta chain) was sequenced in a study of blood T cell repertoires in COVID-19 (dated by TCRdb to 2019 to 2021). The study in broad terms: Collaborator samples came from the United States, Italy and Spain and covered acute and convalescent phases of COVID-19. The material from the prospective study consisted of cDNA or gDNA derived from T cells, B-cell-depleted T cells, or PBMCs. Subjects who had been exposed to COVID-19, were actively infected with it, or had recovered from it provided the deeply sampled blood TCRbeta repertoires that made up the dataset. The repertoires were released in a freely available public database intended as a resource for research on the immune response to SARS-CoV-2. The samples were drawn from two sources: the first 160 participants of the ongoing ImmuneRACE study, and over 1,000 subjects contributed by 6 global collaborators. A de-identified subject ID, COVID-19 status, age in years and sex were almost always included in the sample metadata. HLA class I and class II types, where available, came from metadata supplied by the sample provider rather than from assay-based typing. The paper as a whole reports these results and caveats: The amount of clinical and demographic metadata varied by source and participant and was provided uncurated.

Details on this clone: Which antigen it targets is not known. No base-level quality is on record; no much larger clone is a single base apart.

The immunoSEQ Assay, a bias-controlled multiplex PCR, was used to amplify TCRbeta CDR3 regions from genomic DNA. Per the authors' processing: The number of nucleated cells in each sample was estimated from the amplification of reference gene primers within the assay. To quantify the absolute abundance of each unique TCRbeta CDR3 rearrangement, sequence reads were collapsed and filtered. Productive Simpson clonality was computed per sample as the square root of Simpson's diversity index over productive rearrangements. TCRdb obtained this table from immuneACCESS and retained in-frame rearrangements with V and J assigned. These tables miss some clones; where compared with another copy, unresolved V genes account for less than half of the shortfall, and the remainder is unexplained. V, J and clone size are taken as reported in that table, and D and trimming were inferred from the DNA itself. A total of approximately 250,000 clones appear in this sample, more than 85% of them only once. 3.6% of the sample rests with the top ten.

Collaborating institutions collected whole blood in K2EDTA tubes following their own protocols. For TCRbeta analysis, collaborator samples were shipped as frozen whole blood, as isolated PBMCs, or as DNA extracted from either sample type. This TCR came from a man between 18 and 29 years old with active or convalescent COVID-19. Sequenced: peripheral blood.

The DNA sequence follows: TGTGCCAGCAGTTACCCGCACCTGACAGGGTTAACTCAGCCCCAGCATTTT. It translates to CASSYPHLTGLTQPQHF. The sequence is built from TRBV6-7 and TRBJ1-5, with 7 middle bases fitting TRBD1. TRBV6-7 is an open reading frame whose function is uncertain. Trimming takes 2 bases off V and 6 bases off J; junction bases not matched to a gene: 13. Counted from cysteine to phenylalanine, this CDR3 has 17 amino acids. Only the CDR3 DNA stays, 51 bases, in frame from base 1.